This TCR beta chain comes out of a study of early T cells in non-severe SARS-CoV-2 infection. The wider study: The authors sequenced bulk RNA from unsorted whole blood, leaving chains unpaired.

Notes on this clonotype: Its antigen is unidentified.

Unique molecular identifiers were attached to individual cDNA molecules. TCRdb itself ran the 5' RACE reads through MiXCR, one entry per CDR3 protein. The sample holds roughly 70,000 distinct CDR3 sequences, about 12% seen once. Findings and limits, study-wide: VDJdb matching favored anti-spike CD8 responses, missing private and CD4 specificities.

The V gene lost 5 bases and the J gene lost 3 bases, with 10 bases spanning the gap. Germline V gene sequence: CDR1 SQVTM, CDR2 ANQGSEA. The CDR3 is 12 amino acids. The TCR comes from an adult who was a healthcare worker with PCR-confirmed SARS-CoV-2 infection or an uninfected control (not recorded which). The chain recombines TRBV29-1 with TRBJ1-2; tentative D call: TRBD1 (6 bases). The specimen sequenced was whole blood. The CDR3 nucleotides are TGCAGCGTTACCTGGACAGACTATGGCTACACCTTC. Residues: CSVTWTDYGYTF.